Described below is a single T cell receptor (beta chain) sequence and its context. This record comes from a study of sequential checkpoint blockade in melanoma. Study overall: Arm A got nivolumab then ipilimumab; arm B the reverse, 1:1.

Treatment denoted: randomized to nivolumab then ipilimumab (arm A) or the reverse (arm B). DNA-damaging chemotherapy had not been given to any patient beforehand. PBMC sorting kept live CD3+CD8+ cells without CD19 or CD56. TCRdb's table, derived via immunoSEQ multiplex PCR, lists solely in-frame clones and lacks some. Of about 2,200 clones listed, 50% to 75% were seen once; the top ten hold 15%. CDR1 is PRHDT, CDR2 FYEKMQ, per germline (reference sequence). The V gene lost 0 bases and the J gene lost 7 bases, with 6 bases spanning the gap. The CDR3 runs to 12 residues. J is TRBJ1-1 and V is TRBV13; no reliable D call. This TCR was recovered from a human patient with melanoma. Some clones in this sample may be carry-over from other donors' samples. This material consisted of CD8+ T cells sorted from blood (inferred from file names), taken from a patient given nivolumab and ipilimumab in sequence. CDR3 nucleotide sequence: TGTGCCAGCAGCTTAGGGGAGTTTGAAGCTTTCTTT. Its translation is CASSLGEFEAFF.